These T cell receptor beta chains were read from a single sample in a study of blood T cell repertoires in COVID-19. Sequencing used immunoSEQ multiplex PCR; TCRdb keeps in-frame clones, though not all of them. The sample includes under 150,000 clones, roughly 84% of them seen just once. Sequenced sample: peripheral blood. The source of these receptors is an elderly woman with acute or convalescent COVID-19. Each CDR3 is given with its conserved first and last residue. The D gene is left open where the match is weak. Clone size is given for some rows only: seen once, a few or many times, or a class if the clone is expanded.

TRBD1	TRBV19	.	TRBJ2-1	TGTGCCAGTAGTACCGGACAGGGTTTGGGAGATCAGTTCTTC	CASSTGQGLGDQFF
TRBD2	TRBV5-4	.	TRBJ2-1	TGTGCCAGCAGCTTTATTGCTGGACTAGGACCCGAAAATGAGCAGTTCTTC	CASSFIAGLGPENEQFF
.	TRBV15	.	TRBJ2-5	TGTGCCACCAGCAGTGTTGGTGCTCGGGGAGAGACCCAGTACTTC	CATSSVGARGETQYF
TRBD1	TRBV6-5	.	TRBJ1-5	TGTGCCAGCACCCGGGACAGGGATTTTCCTCAGCCCCAGCATTTT	CASTRDRDFPQPQHF
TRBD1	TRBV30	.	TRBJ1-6	TGTGCCTGGGACAGGGCGGACTCACCCCTCCACTTT	CAWDRADSPLHF
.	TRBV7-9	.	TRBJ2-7	TGTGCCAGCAGCACCTTAGAGGGGAGGTTCGAGCAGTACTTC	CASSTLEGRFEQYF
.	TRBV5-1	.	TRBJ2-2	TGCGCCAGCAGCCCCGCAGGGGGGCGGAACGGGGAGCTGTTTTTT	CASSPAGGRNGELFF
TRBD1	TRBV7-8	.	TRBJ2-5	TGTGCCAGCAGCCAACCGACAGGGATCACCCAAGAGACCCAGTACTTC	CASSQPTGITQETQYF
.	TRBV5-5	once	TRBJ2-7	TGTGCCAGCAGCTTGGTAGAGGGCGGGACCTACGAGCAGTACTTC	CASSLVEGGTYEQYF
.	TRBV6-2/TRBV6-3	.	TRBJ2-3	TGTGCCAGCAGTTTGCCTGCATTCGGGGATACGCAGTATTTT	CASSLPAFGDTQYF
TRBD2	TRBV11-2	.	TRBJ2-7	TGTGCCAGCAGCTTAGATCTTATAGCGGGTTACGAGCAGTACTTC	CASSLDLIAGYEQYF
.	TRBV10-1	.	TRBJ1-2	TGCGCCAGCAGTGAGTCTATGACAGGAGGCTATGGCTACACCTTC	CASSESMTGGYGYTF
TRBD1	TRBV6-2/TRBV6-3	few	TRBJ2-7	TGTGCCAGCAGTTGGACAGGGCACGAGCAGTACTTC	CASSWTGHEQYF
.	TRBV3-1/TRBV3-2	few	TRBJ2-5	TGTGCCAGCAGCCAAACATTATATCGGACCCAGTACTTC	CASSQTLYRTQYF
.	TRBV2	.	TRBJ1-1	TGTGCCAGCAGGCCGGAGAAAATGAACACTGAAGCTTTCTTT	CASRPEKMNTEAFF
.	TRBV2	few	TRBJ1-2	TGTGCCAGCAGTGAATGGAGGGGGGGATATGGCTACACCTTC	CASSEWRGGYGYTF
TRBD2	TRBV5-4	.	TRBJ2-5	TGTGCCAGCAGCTTGGGTCCAGCGGGGGGGCGGGGGACCCAGTACTTC	CASSLGPAGGRGTQYF
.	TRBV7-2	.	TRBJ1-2	TGTGCCAGCAGATACACAGGGTTACGGGGCTACACCTTC	CASRYTGLRGYTF
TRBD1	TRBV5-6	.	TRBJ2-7	TGTGCCAGCAGCTACGGGACAGGGTCGAGCTCCTACGAGCAGTACTTC	CASSYGTGSSSYEQYF
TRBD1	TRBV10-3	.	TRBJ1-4	TGTGCCACCAGGACAGGTCTAACTAATGAAAAACTGTTTTTT	CATRTGLTNEKLFF
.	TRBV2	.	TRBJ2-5	TGTGCCAGCAGTGACAGGGCATCGTACCAAGAGACCCAGTACTTC	CASSDRASYQETQYF
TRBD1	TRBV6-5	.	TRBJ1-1	TGTGCCAGCAGTTACCGGACAGGGCCTGAAGCTTTCTTT	CASSYRTGPEAFF
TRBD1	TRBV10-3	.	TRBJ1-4	TGTGCCACCAGAGGACAGGAGAATGAAAAACTGTTTTTT	CATRGQENEKLFF
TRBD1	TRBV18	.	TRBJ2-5	TGTGCCAGCTCACGGGCCAGGGGGCGCGAGGAGACCCAGTACTTC	CASSRARGREETQYF
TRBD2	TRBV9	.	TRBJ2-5	TGTGCCAGCAGCGTTGGGACTAGCGGAGGCCAAGAGACCCAGTACTTC	CASSVGTSGGQETQYF
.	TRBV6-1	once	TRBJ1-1	TGTGCCAGCAGTGAACGGGGGGCGCGGAAAGCTTTCTTT	CASSERGARKAFF
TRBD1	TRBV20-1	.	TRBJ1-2	TGCAGTGCTAGTCACCCGGGCAGACAGGGGGCGGATGGCTACACCTTC	CSASHPGRQGADGYTF